This entry describes one T cell receptor beta chain. The data were obtained in a study of T cell responses to AZD1222 COVID-19 vaccine. CDR3 length: 14 residues. The germline CDR1 and CDR2 sequences are SGDLS and YYNGEE. V was pared by 0 bases and J by 7 bases, with 5 bases of the junction left unmatched. Produced via immunoSEQ multiplex PCR; TCRdb's table is partial and in-frame only. The profile shows under 150,000 clones, roughly 89% of them singletons. Here the sequenced sample was peripheral blood, taken on day 0 of MenACWY control vaccination. The TCR originated in an adult in good health. The chain carries TRBV9 and TRBJ1-2; 8 bases map to TRBD1. CDR3 in DNA: TGTGCCAGCAGCGTAGAGGACAGGGTGGGTGGCTACACCTTC. Its protein product is CASSVEDRVGGYTF. Variable domain in full (rest from reference TRBV9 and TRBJ1-2): DSGVTQTPKHLITATGQRVTLRCSPRSGDLSVYWYQQSLDQGLQFLIQYYNGEERAKGNILERFSAQQFPDLHSELNLSSLELGDSALYFCASSVEDRVGGYTFGSGTRLTVV.